The clone carrying this T cell receptor (beta chain) was detected once. These data originate in a study of shared clonotypes between healthy human individuals. V lost 4 bases and J 6 bases, leaving 12 bases between the germline ends. The CDR3 spans 14 residues. Looked up from germline, CDR1 is WNHNN and CDR2 is SYGVQD (reference sequence). Using immunoSEQ multiplex PCR, the repertoire was profiled, and TCRdb retains in-frame clones only, with some absent. Counted here are more than 1,200,000 clones, less than 99% occurring once; the ten biggest clones make up 0.3% to 0.45%. This TCR was sampled from a man between 25 and 39 years old in good health. The chain carries TRBV10-1 and TRBJ2-2; unclear D gene. Sequenced sample: naive CD4+ T cells sorted from blood. Subset in this sample: CD45RA+ positively selected. CDR3 region: CASSAARRAGELFF. The CDR3 region has the DNA TGCGCCAGCAGTGCGGCTAGAAGGGCCGGGGAGCTGTTTTTT.